The next 18 T cell receptor beta chains were all read from a single sample in a study of post-analysis software for immune sequencing data. Study-level results: Roughly five TRBV segments appeared more often in patients than in controls, and TRBV5-6, TRBV5-1 and TRBV20-1 were among these.

TCR beta libraries were prepared from cDNA with unique molecular identifiers. TCRdb re-analysed the PCR reads in MiXCR, keeping a single row per CDR3 protein. The sample lists about 400,000 distinct CDR3 sequences; roughly 30% were seen once. The antigens these receptors bind are not known. Sequences were obtained from blood. The receptor set was obtained from a girl aged 5-17 years with multiple sclerosis.

The chain joins TRBV30 to TRBJ1-5; D might be TRBD1 (5 bases). This CDR3 spans 13 amino acids. The V end was cut by 5 bases, the J end by 2 bases, with 10 bases between. Germline assignment: CDR1 GTSNPN and CDR2 SVGIG (reference sequence). This chain's CDR3 is CAWGHGGNQPQHF. The CDR3 nucleotides read TGTGCCTGGGGACACGGGGGCAATCAGCCCCAGCATTTT.

This clonotype was picked up a small number of times. The rearrangement joins TRBV6-6 to TRBJ2-5; 7 bases fit TRBD1. This CDR3 spans 15 amino acids. V dropped 6 bases and J dropped 4; count of bases not matched to a gene: 11. Germline values: CDR1 MNHNY, CDR2 SVGAGI (reference sequence). The CDR3 reads CASSSDRAGGETQYF. CDR3 nucleotides: TGTGCCAGCAGCAGTGACAGGGCTGGGGGAGAGACCCAGTACTTC.

This clonotype was counted only a few times. The rearrangement uses TRBV4-2 and TRBJ2-3; 7 bases fit TRBD1. The CDR3 has 16 residues. V shed 4 bases and J 6 bases; nucleotides not matched to a gene: 13. CDR1 and CDR2 from the germline V gene are LGHNA and YNFKEQ. The CDR3 DNA sequence: TGTGCCAGCAGCCCTTCAGGCGGCCAGGGGGTCGATACGCAGTATTTT. It specifies CASSPSGGQGVDTQYF.

V usage is TRBV12-3 or TRBV12-4 and J usage is TRBJ1-5; the D gene is possibly TRBD1 (5 bases). Trimming took 4 bases from V and 0 from J, leaving 10 bases between them. The CDR3 is 15 amino acids. CDR3 residues: CASSWGQNSNQPQHF. CDR3 DNA: TGTGCCAGCAGTTGGGGCCAGAATAGCAATCAGCCCCAGCATTTT.

The V and J genes are TRBV5-5 and TRBJ2-5; D not certain. The CDR3 has 15 amino acids. Germline loops: CDR1 SGHKS, CDR2 YYEKEE (reference sequence). Trimming shortened V by 0 bases and J by 2 bases, and 11 bases separated the two germline ends. The CDR3 here is CASSLASGLQETQYF. The DNA for the CDR3 is TGTGCCAGCAGCTTGGCCTCGGGTTTACAAGAGACCCAGTACTTC.

The J gene is TRBJ2-3, the V gene TRBV20-1, with 14 bases identical to TRBD2. The CDR3 covers 14 residues. Germline trimming cut 5 bases from V and 4 bases from J; bases unmatched to any gene: 2. Germline CDR1 and CDR2: DFQATT and SNEGSKA (reference sequence). The CDR3 DNA reads as TGCAGTGCTGAGACTAGCGGGGGGGCAGATACGCAGTATTTT. It specifies CSAETSGGADTQYF.

The chain is built from TRBV24-1 and TRBJ2-2, with 8 bases fitting TRBD1. J gave up 6 bases and V 3 bases, and 8 bases lay outside the gene matches. Germline V lookup: CDR1 KGHDR, CDR2 SFDVKD. This CDR3 has 16 amino acids. This CDR3 is CATSDPKTGDAGELFF. The CDR3, as DNA: TGTGCCACCAGTGATCCGAAGACAGGGGATGCCGGGGAGCTGTTTTTT.

This clonotype showed up just a few times. The chain recombines TRBV12-3 or TRBV12-4 with TRBJ2-5, with a tentative D call TRBD2 (6 bases). Between the trimmed V and J ends, which lost 0 bases and 1 base, there was a span of 12 bases. CDR3 length equals 16 residues. CDR3 DNA sequence: TGTGCCAGCAGTTTAGCGCGCGGGGAAGTCCAAGAGACCCAGTACTTC. As protein: CASSLARGEVQETQYF.

In this sample, this clonotype turned up once. The J gene is TRBJ1-1, the V gene TRBV5-1; D is possibly TRBD1 (5 bases). The germline V gene has CDR1 SGHRS and CDR2 YFSETQ. Trimming cost V 1 base and J 4 bases, with 14 bases left between them. The CDR3 length is 15 residues. The CDR3 DNA reads TGCGCCAGCAGCTTGTCAGGGAGAAGTCCCACTGAAGCTTTCTTT. As protein: CASSLSGRSPTEAFF.

This clonotype has only a few counts. This sequence joins TRBV6-2 or TRBV6-3 and TRBJ1-6; TRBD1 is a possible D gene (6 bases). The germline V gene encodes CDR1 MNHEY and CDR2 SVGEGT. There are 15 residues in the CDR3. Trimming cost V 5 bases and J 6 bases, with 14 bases left between them. The CDR3 DNA is TGTGCCAGCAGTGGGGAGGGACAACCTAATTCACCCCTCCACTTT. Translating gives CASSGEGQPNSPLHF.

This clonotype showed up many times. V gene TRBV4-3 combines with J gene TRBJ2-7; D remains unclear. This CDR3 has 15 residues. Germline CDR1 is LGHNA and CDR2 is YSLEER. The V end lost 1 base, the J end lost 6 bases, and 16 bases lay between the germline ends. CDR3 protein: CASSQAHYSGGEQYF. The DNA of the CDR3 is TGCGCCAGCAGCCAAGCTCACTACTCCGGCGGCGAGCAGTACTTC.

This clonotype was seen only a few times. The chain carries TRBV4-3 and TRBJ2-3, with D unresolved. Trimming removed 0 bases from V and 0 bases from J, with 13 bases in between. Per germline, CDR1 LGHNA and CDR2 YSLEER. This CDR3 comprises 17 residues. CDR3 DNA sequence: TGCGCCAGCAGCCAAGAAATTTTAGACGGGAGCACAGATACGCAGTATTTT. This sequence encodes CASSQEILDGSTDTQYF.

This clonotype was seen a few times. J is TRBJ2-7 and V is TRBV3-1; D unresolved. The CDR3 runs to 15 residues. CDR1 and CDR2 (germline): LGHDT, YNNKEL (reference sequence). The V end was cut by 4 bases, the J end by 0 bases, with 13 bases between. The CDR3 is CASSPRVGNSYEQYF. The CDR3 DNA reads TGTGCCAGCAGCCCTCGTGTGGGGAACTCCTACGAGCAGTACTTC.

CDR3 region: CASSHLRQSYGYTF. CDR3 in DNA: TGTGCCAGCAGCCATCTCCGACAGTCCTATGGCTACACCTTC. The chain is built from TRBV5-6 and TRBJ1-2; D may be TRBD1 (5 bases). Between the trimmed V and J ends, which lost 4 bases and 4 bases, there was a span of 14 bases. The germline CDR1 and CDR2 sequences are SGHDT and YYEEEE. The CDR3 contains 14 residues.

The gene calls are TRBV4-1 and TRBJ1-6; possibly TRBD1 for D (5 bases). This CDR3 region has 15 residues. The germline CDR1 and CDR2 sequences are MGHRA and YSYEKL. V lost 1 base to trimming and J lost 7 bases, with 11 bases between them. The DNA for the CDR3 is TGCGCCAGCAGCCAAGGGGACGTCCGGAATTCACCCCTCCACTTT. Translated, it gives CASSQGDVRNSPLHF.

The V and J genes are TRBV12-3 or TRBV12-4 and TRBJ2-5, with D hard to call. This CDR3 comprises 14 residues. The V gene lost 4 bases and the J gene lost 0 bases, with 9 bases spanning the gap. The CDR3 region is CASSSSTYQETQYF. The CDR3 DNA is TGTGCCAGCAGTTCGTCCACGTACCAAGAGACCCAGTACTTC.

This clonotype was observed many times. For the CDR3, the DNA is TGCGCCAGCAGCAAAGGACAGGGCACCTACGAGCAGTACTTC. Translating gives CASSKGQGTYEQYF. This sequence joins TRBV4-1 and TRBJ2-7; TRBD1 agrees at 8 bases. There are 14 residues in the CDR3. J lost 2 bases, V lost 5 bases, and 5 bases had no gene match. The V gene's germline CDR1 is MGHRA and CDR2 YSYEKL.

The chain is built from TRBV20-1 and TRBJ2-4; D is tentatively TRBD1 or TRBD2 (6 bases each). The last part of the DNA fits TRBJ2-5 better; the J call may be wrong. The CDR3 loop spans 15 amino acids. From germline, CDR1 is DFQATT and CDR2 SNEGSKA (reference sequence). The CDR3 DNA reads as TGCAGTGCTAGTGGAGACTCGGGGGCCGGCGAGACCCAGTACTTC. Translation: CSASGDSGAGETQYF.